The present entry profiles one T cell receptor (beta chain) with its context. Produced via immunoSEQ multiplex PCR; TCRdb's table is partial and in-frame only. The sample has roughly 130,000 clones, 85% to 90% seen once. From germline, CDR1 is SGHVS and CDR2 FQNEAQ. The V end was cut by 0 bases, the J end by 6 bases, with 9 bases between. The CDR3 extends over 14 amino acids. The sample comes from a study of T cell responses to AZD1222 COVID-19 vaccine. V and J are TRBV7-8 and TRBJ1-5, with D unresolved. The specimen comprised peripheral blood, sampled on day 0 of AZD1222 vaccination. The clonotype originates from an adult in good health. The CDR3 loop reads CASSLAKWGQPQHF. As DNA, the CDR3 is TGTGCCAGCAGCTTAGCGAAGTGGGGTCAGCCCCAGCATTTT. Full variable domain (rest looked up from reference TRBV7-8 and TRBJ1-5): GAGVSQSPRYKVAKRGQDVALRCDPISGHVSLFWYQQALGQGPEFLTYFQNEAQLDKSGLPSDRFFAERPEGSVSTLKIQRTQQEDSAVYLCASSLAKWGQPQHFGDGTRLSIL.